This T cell receptor beta chain was sequenced during a study of OX40 agonist ivuxolimab in advanced cancers. Study-wide context: In three patients, partial responses were observed, one with hepatocellular carcinoma and two with cutaneous melanoma.

With respect to this clone: The antigen is undetermined.

The cohort excluded patients with autoimmune disease history or systemic immunosuppression. Study results and caveats: Among the least clonally expanded were partial responders at 0.1-3.0 mg/kg.

Clones were sequenced by immunoSEQ multiplex PCR, and TCRdb holds only the in-frame ones, with some missing. The sample lists over 35,000 clones; about 85% were seen once. V dropped 3 bases and J dropped 1; count of bases not matched to a gene: 2. The germline gives CDR1 WNHNN, CDR2 SYGVQD (reference sequence). The CDR3 is 14 amino acids. Source: CD4+ or CD8+ T cells sorted from blood, taken in a trial of the OX40 agonist ivuxolimab. The origin of this receptor is an adult with an advanced solid tumor such as melanoma, head and neck, liver or kidney cancer. The chain employs TRBV10-1 and TRBJ2-7; TRBD1 aligns across 8 bases. The CDR3 reads CASSDRTGSYEQYF. CDR3 nucleotides: TGCGCCAGCAGTGACCGGACAGGGTCCTACGAGCAGTACTTC.